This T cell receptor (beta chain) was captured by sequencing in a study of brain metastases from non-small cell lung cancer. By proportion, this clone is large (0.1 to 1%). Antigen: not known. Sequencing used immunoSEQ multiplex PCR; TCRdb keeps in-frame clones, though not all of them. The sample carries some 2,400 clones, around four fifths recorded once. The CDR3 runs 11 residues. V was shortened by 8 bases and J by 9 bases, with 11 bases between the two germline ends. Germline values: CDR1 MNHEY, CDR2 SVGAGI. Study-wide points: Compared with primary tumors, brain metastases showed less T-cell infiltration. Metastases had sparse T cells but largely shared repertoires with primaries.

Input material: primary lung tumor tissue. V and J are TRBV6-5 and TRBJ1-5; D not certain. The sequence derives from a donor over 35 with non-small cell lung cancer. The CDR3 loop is CASLTSGPQHF. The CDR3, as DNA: TGTGCCAGCCTTACCAGCGGGCCCCAGCATTTT.